Listed below are T cell receptor beta chains from one sample, sequenced in a study of shared clonotypes between healthy human individuals. Libraries were prepared by immunoSEQ multiplex PCR; TCRdb keeps only in-frame clonotypes and omits some of them. The sample has over 2,000,000 clones, 93% seen once; the top ten hold 1.5% to 2%. Sequenced: naive CD8+ T cells from PBMCs. The source is a young man in good health. Some clones in this sample may be carry-over from other donors' samples. CDR3s include the opening cysteine and the closing phenylalanine or tryptophan. The D gene is left open where the match is weak. Size is omitted from some rows. Given values are once, few, many or a class for expanded clones.

>NA|NA|TRBV7-9|TRBJ2-7
TGTGCCAGCAGCCATCCACGTTACGAGCAGTACTTC
CASSHPRYEQYF
>NA|TRBD2|TRBV11-2|TRBJ2-7
TGTGCCAGCAGCTGGGGGGCGGGAGGCTCCTACGAGCAGTACTTC
CASSWGAGGSYEQYF
>NA|NA|TRBV27|TRBJ1-5
TGTGCCAGCAGTTCCCGCCTAGGTAATCAGCCCCAGCATTTT
CASSSRLGNQPQHF
>NA|NA|TRBV7-9|TRBJ1-2
TGTGCCAGCAGCTTAGGGCATCCCGGCTACACCTTC
CASSLGHPGYTF
>NA|NA|TRBV28|TRBJ2-1
TGTGCCAGCACTATGGGACCCCCAGGACCTTACAATGAGCAGTTCTTC
CASTMGPPGPYNEQFF
>NA|NA|TRBV7-9|TRBJ1-2
TGTGCCAGCAGCCCAGACCCGTTTACGCATGGCTACACCTTC
CASSPDPFTHGYTF
>once|NA|TRBV14|TRBJ2-3
TGTGCCAGCAGCCGCCGAATAGGGCCCTGGGATACGCAGTATTTT
CASSRRIGPWDTQYF
>NA|TRBD2|TRBV29-1|TRBJ2-2
TGCAGCGTTGAAGGGTCCGGGAGGGCCGCCGGGGAGCTGTTTTTT
CSVEGSGRAAGELFF
>NA|NA|TRBV28|TRBJ2-7
TGTGCCAGCAGTTTATCACCGGAGGCCTACGAGCAGTACTTC
CASSLSPEAYEQYF
>NA|TRBD2|TRBV27|TRBJ2-1
TGTGCCAGCAGTTGGGGACTAGTTAACGATGAGCAGTTCTTC
CASSWGLVNDEQFF
>NA|NA|TRBV2|TRBJ2-5
TGTGCCAGCAGTGAAAATGGCCCACCGAGGGAGACCCAGTACTTC
CASSENGPPRETQYF
>once|NA|TRBV5-6|TRBJ2-5
TGTGCCAGCAGCTTTAGTTCCTCGGAGACCCAGTACTTC
CASSFSSSETQYF
>NA|NA|TRBV27|TRBJ2-2
TGTGCCAGCAGTCCATTGGCCGGGGAGCTGTTTTTT
CASSPLAGELFF
>NA|NA|TRBV19|TRBJ1-5
TGTGCCAGTAGTATCCCCCCAGGATGGAGCAATCAGCCCCAGCATTTT
CASSIPPGWSNQPQHF
>NA|NA|TRBV7-2|TRBJ2-2
TGTGCCAGCAGCATCGACGATAGGGTTACAACCGGGGAGCTGTTTTTT
CASSIDDRVTTGELFF
>NA|NA|TRBV7-3|TRBJ1-2
TGTGCCAGCAGCTTTCAAGGGGGATCTGGCTACACCTTC
CASSFQGGSGYTF
>once|TRBD1|TRBV27|TRBJ2-7
TGTGCCAGCAGTTCACCGGGACAGGGCTCCTACGAGCAGTACTTC
CASSSPGQGSYEQYF
>NA|NA|TRBV15|TRBJ2-4
TGTGCCACCAGCAGAGATGGGGGGCGACTGGCCAAAAACATTCAGCACTTC
CATSRDGGRLAKNIQHF
>NA|NA|TRBV27|TRBJ1-1
TGTGCCAGCAGTTTAAAACGGGGCGGGGCTGAAGCTTTCTTT
CASSLKRGGAEAFF
>NA|NA|TRBV6-1|TRBJ1-2
TGTGCCAGCAGTGAACTCCGGACCGTTGGGGCGGGGGGCTACACCTTC
CASSELRTVGAGGYTF
>NA|NA|TRBV6-5|TRBJ2-5
TGTGCCAGCAGCTCCCTTTTGTTCAGCCAAGAGACCCAGTACTTC
CASSSLLFSQETQYF
>NA|NA|TRBV9|TRBJ1-2
TGTGCCAGCAGCGTAGCTGTAACCGAAGGAAACTATGGCTACACCTTC
CASSVAVTEGNYGYTF
>NA|TRBD1|TRBV14|TRBJ1-1
TGTGCCAGCAGCCACCGACCGGGACAGGTTACTAACGGTGAAGCTTTCTTT
CASSHRPGQVTNGEAFF
>NA|TRBD2|TRBV7-9|TRBJ2-2
TGTGCCAGCAGCGGGTTCCTGGCGGGAGGGCCGAACGGGGAGCTGTTTTTT
CASSGFLAGGPNGELFF
>NA|NA|TRBV27|TRBJ2-7
TGTGCCAGCAGTTTATGGGGGGTTCTGGACGAGCAGTACTTC
CASSLWGVLDEQYF
>NA|NA|TRBV27|TRBJ2-5
TGTGCCAGCAGTTTATTAACTGGGTCTCCCCAGGCCCAGTACTTC
CASSLLTGSPQAQYF
>NA|TRBD1|TRBV27|TRBJ1-2
TGTGCCAGCAGGGACAGGGGGCTCCGGTATGGCTACACCTTC
CASRDRGLRYGYTF
>NA|TRBD1|TRBV2|TRBJ1-2
TGTGCCAGCAGTGGTCTAGGGGGCGCGGACTATGGCTACACCTTC
CASSGLGGADYGYTF
>NA|TRBD2|TRBV7-9|TRBJ2-2
TGTGCCAGCAGCTTACTGGAGCGGGAGGGCCGCACCGGGGAGCTGTTTTTT
CASSLLEREGRTGELFF
>NA|NA|TRBV10-3|TRBJ2-2
TGTGCCATCAGTGGACCCTCCACCACCTCAACATACACCGGGGAGCTGTTTTTT
CAISGPSTTSTYTGELFF
>once|NA|TRBV1|TRBJ2-3
TGCACCAGCAGCCAACCTATTATGCAGGTATTTCCTAGCACAGATACGCAGTATTTT
CTSSQPIMQVFPSTDTQYF
>NA|TRBD2|TRBV27|TRBJ2-7
TGTGCCAGCAGTTTATTGGTAGCGGGAGGGCCCGCCTACGAGCAGTACTTC
CASSLLVAGGPAYEQYF
>NA|NA|TRBV4-2|TRBJ1-4
TGTGCCAGCAGCCCCCTAGGGGGGACTAATGAAAAACTGTTTTTT
CASSPLGGTNEKLFF
>few|NA|TRBV6-4|TRBJ2-7
TGTGCCAGCAGTGGGGGCCAGGGCCCGTGCGAGCAGTACTTC
CASSGGQGPCEQYF
>NA|TRBD1|TRBV7-6|TRBJ2-7
TGTGCCAGCAGCCAAAGTGGGACAGGGCTGGGGTACGAGCAGTACTTC
CASSQSGTGLGYEQYF
>NA|NA|TRBV4-3|TRBJ2-1
TGCGCCAGCAGCCAGGGGACCTCCCTCTTCTACAATGAGCAGTTCTTC
CASSQGTSLFYNEQFF
>NA|TRBD1|TRBV11-2|TRBJ2-7
TGTGCCAGCAGCCCGACAGGGTTTGCCCACGAGCAGTACTTC
CASSPTGFAHEQYF
>NA|NA|TRBV28|TRBJ2-3
TGTGCCAGCAGTAGGTCCGCCTATAGCACAGATACGCAGTATTTT
CASSRSAYSTDTQYF
>few|NA|TRBV6-5|TRBJ1-1
TGTGCCAGCGGCCCAAGCGTGGGGGAAGCTTTCTTT
CASGPSVGEAFF
>NA|TRBD1|TRBV7-8|TRBJ1-5
TGTGCCAGCAGCTTATTAGGCAGGGTAGGACAGGCCCACTTTGTGCATTTT
CASSLLGRVGQAHFVHF
>once|NA|TRBV28|TRBJ1-3
TGTGCCAGCAGTTTAGGGGTACACCCCTCTGGAAACACCATATATTTT
CASSLGVHPSGNTIYF
>NA|NA|TRBV7-3|TRBJ2-7
TGTGCCAGCAGCCCACCCTGGACTGAATCCTACGAGCAGTACTTC
CASSPPWTESYEQYF
>NA|TRBD2|TRBV5-6|TRBJ2-4
TGTGCCAGCAAAGGGAGGGGCAAAAACATTCAGTACTTC
CASKGRGKNIQYF
>NA|NA|TRBV15|TRBJ1-4
TGTGCCACCAGCAGAGTGGATACAGGCAGAGAAAAACTGTTTTTT
CATSRVDTGREKLFF
>NA|NA|TRBV27|TRBJ2-1
TGTGCCAGCAGTACCCGGCTTAATGAGCAGTTCTTC
CASSTRLNEQFF
>NA|TRBD2|TRBV18|TRBJ2-7
TGTGCCAGCTCACCACCGTCGGTAGCGGGGGGTGCGGGCGAGCAGTACTTC
CASSPPSVAGGAGEQYF
>NA|NA|TRBV2|TRBJ1-2
TGTGCCAGCCAAGATAACCCTTCTCGGTACTATGGCTACACCTTC
CASQDNPSRYYGYTF
>NA|TRBD1|TRBV6-1|TRBJ2-2
TGTGCCAGCAGTCAAGCCGGGACAGCGGAAACTAGTGTAGACACCGGGGAGCTGTTTTTT
CASSQAGTAETSVDTGELFF
>NA|TRBD1|TRBV11-2|TRBJ2-3
TGTGCCAGCAGCCCCGGACAGGGTTCGAGCACAGATACGCAGTATTTT
CASSPGQGSSTDTQYF
>NA|TRBD2|TRBV11-3|TRBJ2-5
TGTGCCAGCAGCTTAGGCGAGATAGCGGGATTACAAGAGACCCAGTACTTC
CASSLGEIAGLQETQYF
>NA|NA|TRBV28|TRBJ2-7
TGTGCCAGCAGTACCCCTCCTCTGGCAGGGAACGAGCAGTACTTC
CASSTPPLAGNEQYF
>NA|NA|TRBV6-5|TRBJ2-2
TGTGCCAGCACTCACCGAGGCGGGGAGCTGTTTTTT
CASTHRGGELFF
>NA|NA|TRBV20-1|TRBJ2-1
TGCAGTGCTAGGGCCGGCGAGCAGTTCTTC
CSARAGEQFF
>few|NA|TRBV28|TRBJ1-2
TGTGCCAGCAGTTTCTTCTCGTCTCAGGGGACCTGGGATGGCTACACCTTC
CASSFFSSQGTWDGYTF
>NA|TRBD2|TRBV7-9|TRBJ2-1
TGTGCCAGCAGCCCGGGACTAGCGGGGGACTCCTACAATGAGCAGTTCTTC
CASSPGLAGDSYNEQFF